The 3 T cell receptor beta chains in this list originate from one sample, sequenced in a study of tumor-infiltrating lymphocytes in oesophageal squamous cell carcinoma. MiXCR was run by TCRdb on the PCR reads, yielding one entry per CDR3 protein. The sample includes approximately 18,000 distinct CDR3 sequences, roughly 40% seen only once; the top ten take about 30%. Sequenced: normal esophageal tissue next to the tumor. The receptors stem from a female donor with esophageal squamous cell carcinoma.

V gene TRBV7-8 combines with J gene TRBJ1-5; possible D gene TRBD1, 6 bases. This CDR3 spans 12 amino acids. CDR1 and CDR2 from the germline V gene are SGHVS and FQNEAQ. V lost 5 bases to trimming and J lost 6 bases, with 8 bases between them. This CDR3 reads CASSRGSQPQHF. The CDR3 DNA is TGTGCCAGCAGCAGGGGGAGTCAGCCCCAGCATTTT.

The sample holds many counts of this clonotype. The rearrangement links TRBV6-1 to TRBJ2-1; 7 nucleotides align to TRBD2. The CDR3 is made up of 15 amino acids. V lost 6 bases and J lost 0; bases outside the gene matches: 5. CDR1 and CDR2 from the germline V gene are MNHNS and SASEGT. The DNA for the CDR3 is TGTGCCAGCAGCCGGACTAGTTCCTCCTACAATGAGCAGTTCTTC. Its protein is CASSRTSSSYNEQFF.

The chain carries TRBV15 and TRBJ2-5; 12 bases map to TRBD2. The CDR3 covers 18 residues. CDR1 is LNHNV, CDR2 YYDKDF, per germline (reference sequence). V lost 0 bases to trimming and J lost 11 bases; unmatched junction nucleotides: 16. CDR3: CATSRDPRTSGKVQEQYF. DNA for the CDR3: TGTGCCACCAGCAGAGATCCCAGGACTAGCGGGAAGGTACAGGAGCAGTACTTC.